These T cell receptor beta chains were read from a single sample in a study of cytomegalovirus exposure and HLA in healthy donors. The repertoire was sequenced with immunoSEQ multiplex PCR; TCRdb's copy has only in-frame clones and lacks some. The profile covers some 120,000 clones, with 80% appearing a single time and just over 2.5% taken by the ten largest. The specimen was PBMCs. These receptor sequences come from a man under 40 in good health and CMV-seronegative. CDR3s include the opening cysteine and the closing phenylalanine or tryptophan. A D gene is named only where the DNA matches it firmly. Part of the rows lack a size; the others show once, few, many or a class for expanded clones.

j_gene: TRBJ2-2; abundance: NA; d_gene: NA; v_gene: TRBV28; CDR3nt: TGTGCCAGCAGTACCTACCGAGCGGGCACCGGGGAGCTGTTTTTT; CDR3aa: CASSTYRAGTGELFF
j_gene: TRBJ2-5; abundance: NA; d_gene: TRBD2; v_gene: TRBV6-5; CDR3nt: TGTGCCAGCGCTAGCGGGCCGTACCAAGAGACCCAGTACTTC; CDR3aa: CASASGPYQETQYF
j_gene: TRBJ2-7; abundance: NA; d_gene: NA; v_gene: TRBV5-4; CDR3nt: TGTGCCAGCAGCTTGGACTCGGGAAGGGCGAACGAGCAGTACTTC; CDR3aa: CASSLDSGRANEQYF
j_gene: TRBJ2-3; abundance: NA; d_gene: TRBD2; v_gene: TRBV7-9; CDR3nt: TGTGCCAGCAGCCAAGGACTAGCGGGAGCTGCAGATACGCAGTATTTT; CDR3aa: CASSQGLAGAADTQYF
j_gene: TRBJ1-3; abundance: once; d_gene: TRBD1; v_gene: TRBV6-4; CDR3nt: TGTGCCAGCAGTTTAGGACAGGGGCATGCTGGAAACACCATATATTTT; CDR3aa: CASSLGQGHAGNTIYF
j_gene: TRBJ1-5; abundance: NA; d_gene: NA; v_gene: TRBV18; CDR3nt: TGTGCCAGCTCACCTCAACCCGACATAGTGGGTCAGCCCCAGCATTTT; CDR3aa: CASSPQPDIVGQPQHF
j_gene: TRBJ1-5; abundance: few; d_gene: TRBD1; v_gene: TRBV29-1; CDR3nt: TGCAGCGTCCGGGACAGGGCGAGCAATCAGCCCCAGCATTTT; CDR3aa: CSVRDRASNQPQHF
j_gene: TRBJ1-2; abundance: once; d_gene: NA; v_gene: TRBV5-1; CDR3nt: TGCGCCAGCAGCTTGGACACAGGTGGCAGGGGTGGCTACACCTTC; CDR3aa: CASSLDTGGRGGYTF
j_gene: TRBJ2-7; abundance: NA; d_gene: NA; v_gene: TRBV9; CDR3nt: TGTGCCAGCAGCCCCCGTGGAGGGCGCTCCTACGAGCAGTACTTC; CDR3aa: CASSPRGGRSYEQYF
j_gene: TRBJ1-2; abundance: NA; d_gene: NA; v_gene: TRBV19; CDR3nt: TGTGCCAGCGGGGTTCGGGGTGGCTACACCTTC; CDR3aa: CASGVRGGYTF
j_gene: TRBJ2-7; abundance: NA; d_gene: TRBD2; v_gene: TRBV4-1; CDR3nt: TGCGCCAGCAGCCTATCAGCGGGAGCTTACGAGCAGTACTTC; CDR3aa: CASSLSAGAYEQYF
j_gene: TRBJ1-1; abundance: NA; d_gene: TRBD1; v_gene: TRBV5-4; CDR3nt: TGTGCCAGCAGCGTCCCCGGGACAGGGGACACTGAAGCTTTCTTT; CDR3aa: CASSVPGTGDTEAFF
j_gene: TRBJ2-5; abundance: NA; d_gene: NA; v_gene: TRBV18; CDR3nt: TGTGCCAGCTCAAAACCGGGAGTACAAGAGACCCAGTACTTC; CDR3aa: CASSKPGVQETQYF
j_gene: TRBJ2-4; abundance: NA; d_gene: TRBD2; v_gene: TRBV28; CDR3nt: TGTGCCAGCAGTTTAATACTAGCGGCGGACTTAGCCAAAAACATTCAGTACTTC; CDR3aa: CASSLILAADLAKNIQYF
j_gene: TRBJ2-7; abundance: NA; d_gene: TRBD2; v_gene: TRBV5-4; CDR3nt: TGTGCCAGCAGCCCAGGGACTAGCGGGAATATACTCGCCTACGAGCAGTACTTC; CDR3aa: CASSPGTSGNILAYEQYF
j_gene: TRBJ2-7; abundance: NA; d_gene: TRBD1; v_gene: TRBV27; CDR3nt: TGTGCCAGCAGTCGGACAGGGGTGGGAGCCTACGAGCAGTACTTC; CDR3aa: CASSRTGVGAYEQYF
j_gene: TRBJ1-1; abundance: NA; d_gene: NA; v_gene: TRBV11-2; CDR3nt: TGTGCCAGCAGCCCTCGACTTAACACTGAAGCTTTCTTT; CDR3aa: CASSPRLNTEAFF
j_gene: TRBJ2-1; abundance: NA; d_gene: NA; v_gene: TRBV27; CDR3nt: TGTGCCAGCAGTTTCGGGGGATTGTCCTACAATGAGCAGTTCTTC; CDR3aa: CASSFGGLSYNEQFF
j_gene: TRBJ2-1; abundance: NA; d_gene: NA; v_gene: TRBV5-4; CDR3nt: TGTGCCAGCAGGGGGTGGGGGGTCGAGGGTGAGCAGTTCTTC; CDR3aa: CASRGWGVEGEQFF
j_gene: TRBJ2-1; abundance: few; d_gene: TRBD2; v_gene: TRBV27; CDR3nt: TGTGCCAGCAGGTCTTGGCTAGCGGGAGGAGGGTCCTACAATGAGCAGTTCTTC; CDR3aa: CASRSWLAGGGSYNEQFF
j_gene: TRBJ1-5; abundance: NA; d_gene: NA; v_gene: TRBV6-5; CDR3nt: TGTGCCAGCAGACCAGGGGGCAATCAGCCCCAGCATTTT; CDR3aa: CASRPGGNQPQHF
j_gene: TRBJ2-2; abundance: NA; d_gene: TRBD2; v_gene: TRBV9; CDR3nt: TGTGCCAGCAGTAAGCTAGCGGGAGTCACCGGGGAGCTGTTTTTT; CDR3aa: CASSKLAGVTGELFF
j_gene: TRBJ2-1; abundance: few; d_gene: NA; v_gene: TRBV5-6; CDR3nt: TGTGCCAGCAGCTTGTATCGGGGTTTAAATGAGCAGTTCTTC; CDR3aa: CASSLYRGLNEQFF
j_gene: TRBJ2-7; abundance: NA; d_gene: NA; v_gene: TRBV21-1; CDR3nt: TGTGCCAGCAAATTTGGTGGGGACAAGGACAGTACTCGGTACTTC; CDR3aa: CASKFGGDKDSTRYF
j_gene: TRBJ2-7; abundance: NA; d_gene: NA; v_gene: TRBV27; CDR3nt: TGTGCCAGCAGTGCGACAGGCGATAGCTCCTACGAGCAGTACTTC; CDR3aa: CASSATGDSSYEQYF
j_gene: TRBJ2-5; abundance: few; d_gene: TRBD2; v_gene: TRBV6-5; CDR3nt: TGTGCCAGCAAAATAGCGGGAGCGGGGCGAGAGACCCAGTACTTC; CDR3aa: CASKIAGAGRETQYF
j_gene: TRBJ2-3; abundance: NA; d_gene: TRBD2; v_gene: TRBV4-1; CDR3nt: TGCGCCAGCAGCTTCCGACTAGCGGGAGAAGGGGATACGCAGTATTTT; CDR3aa: CASSFRLAGEGDTQYF
j_gene: TRBJ2-7; abundance: NA; d_gene: TRBD2; v_gene: TRBV7-3; CDR3nt: TGTGCCAGCAGCCCTGGACTAGCTGGGGAGCAGTACTTC; CDR3aa: CASSPGLAGEQYF
j_gene: TRBJ2-3; abundance: NA; d_gene: NA; v_gene: TRBV28; CDR3nt: TGTGCCAGCACTTGGCAGGTTCGCACAGATACGCAGTATTTT; CDR3aa: CASTWQVRTDTQYF
j_gene: TRBJ1-1; abundance: NA; d_gene: TRBD1; v_gene: TRBV7-6; CDR3nt: TGTGCCAGCAGCTCGCCCACAGGGGAAGACACTGAAGCTTTCTTT; CDR3aa: CASSSPTGEDTEAFF
j_gene: TRBJ1-4; abundance: few; d_gene: NA; v_gene: TRBV19; CDR3nt: TGTGCCAGTACCCCCCTGGTTGGACAGATTAATGAAAAACTGTTTTTT; CDR3aa: CASTPLVGQINEKLFF
j_gene: TRBJ1-2; abundance: NA; d_gene: NA; v_gene: TRBV10-3; CDR3nt: TGTGCCATCAGGATCCAGGGTTGCCGACCCCTGTTC; CDR3aa: CAIRIQGCRPLF